These T cell receptor beta chains were read from a single sample in a study of blood T cell repertoires in COVID-19. This table comes from immunoSEQ multiplex PCR, and its TCRdb copy is limited to in-frame clones, with some not included. The sample holds approximately 200,000 clones, more than 75% seen once. The sequenced material came from PBMCs or T cells enriched from blood (not recorded which). These receptors originate from a woman younger than 45 who had recovered from COVID-19. CDR3s include the opening cysteine and the closing phenylalanine or tryptophan. The order of the fields is CDR3 protein, CDR3 DNA, J gene, V gene, D gene, clone size, CDR3 length. D genes are given only for firm matches. A row's size may be missing; if present it is once, few, many or a size class.

CDR3: CASSVGQGLGYTF
DNA: TGTGCCAGCAGCGTAGGACAGGGTTTAGGCTACACCTTC
J: TRBJ1-2
V: TRBV11-2
D: TRBD1
size: -
length: 13

CDR3: CASSLDRNTGELFF
DNA: TGTGCCAGCTCACTGGACAGAAACACCGGGGAGCTGTTTTTT
J: TRBJ2-2
V: TRBV18
D: -
size: -
length: 14

CDR3: CASSLDSGRSSYNEQFF
DNA: TGTGCCAGCAGCTTGGATAGCGGAAGAAGCTCCTACAATGAGCAGTTCTTC
J: TRBJ2-1
V: TRBV5-6
D: -
size: -
length: 17

CDR3: CASRGGQFVRNEQFF
DNA: TGTGCCAGCAGGGGGGGACAGTTCGTTCGGAATGAGCAGTTCTTC
J: TRBJ2-1
V: TRBV6-5
D: -
size: -
length: 15

CDR3: CASSLGLSTSGSYEQFF
DNA: TGTGCCAGCAGCCTAGGGCTGTCCACTAGCGGGAGTTATGAGCAGTTCTTC
J: TRBJ2-1
V: TRBV7-2
D: TRBD2
size: -
length: 17

CDR3: CASSLDIDNQPQHF
DNA: TGTGCCAGCAGCTTGGACATCGACAATCAGCCCCAGCATTTT
J: TRBJ1-5
V: TRBV28
D: -
size: once
length: 14

CDR3: CSVLGEGGYEQYF
DNA: TGCAGCGTTCTGGGGGAGGGAGGCTACGAGCAGTACTTC
J: TRBJ2-7
V: TRBV29-1
D: TRBD2
size: once
length: 13

CDR3: CASSYLGGDSYEQYF
DNA: TGTGCCAGCAGCTATTTAGGGGGGGACTCCTACGAGCAGTACTTC
J: TRBJ2-7
V: TRBV11-3
D: -
size: -
length: 15

CDR3: CASSGRTSGSSYEQYF
DNA: TGTGCCAGCAGCGGACGGACTAGCGGGAGCTCCTACGAGCAGTACTTC
J: TRBJ2-7
V: TRBV11-1
D: TRBD2
size: -
length: 16

CDR3: CSAHAGYEQYF
DNA: TGCAGTGCCCATGCGGGGTACGAGCAGTACTTC
J: TRBJ2-7
V: TRBV20-1
D: -
size: -
length: 11

CDR3: CASSRRTDTNTGELFF
DNA: TGTGCCAGTAGTAGAAGGACAGACACGAACACCGGGGAGCTGTTTTTT
J: TRBJ2-2
V: TRBV19
D: -
size: -
length: 16

CDR3: CASRLGQRHNYGYTF
DNA: TGTGCCAGCAGATTGGGACAGCGACATAACTATGGCTACACCTTC
J: TRBJ1-2
V: TRBV28
D: TRBD1
size: -
length: 15

CDR3: CASSKGTEAFF
DNA: TGTGCCAGCAGCAAGGGGACTGAAGCTTTCTTT
J: TRBJ1-1
V: TRBV12-3/TRBV12-4
D: -
size: -
length: 11

CDR3: CASSFILPKTESTNYGYTF
DNA: TGTGCCAGCAGTTTTATCCTCCCAAAAACAGAGTCAACTAACTATGGCTACACCTTC
J: TRBJ1-2
V: TRBV28
D: -
size: -
length: 19

CDR3: CSGEREGYNEQFF
DNA: TGCAGCGGAGAGCGGGAGGGGTACAATGAGCAGTTCTTC
J: TRBJ2-1
V: TRBV29-1
D: TRBD2
size: -
length: 13

CDR3: CASTTEQGWAGELFF
DNA: TGTGCCAGCACTACCGAACAGGGTTGGGCCGGGGAGCTGTTTTTT
J: TRBJ2-2
V: TRBV2
D: -
size: -
length: 15

CDR3: CASSLMGTGADEQYF
DNA: TGTGCCAGCAGCTTGATGGGGACAGGGGCCGACGAGCAGTACTTC
J: TRBJ2-7
V: TRBV5-8
D: TRBD1
size: -
length: 15

CDR3: CASSERARELLYSNQPQHF
DNA: TGTGCCAGCAGTGAGAGGGCTAGGGAATTACTTTATAGCAATCAGCCCCAGCATTTT
J: TRBJ1-5
V: TRBV2
D: -
size: few
length: 19

CDR3: CAISFGTNGNEQYF
DNA: TGTGCCATCAGTTTCGGGACTAATGGTAACGAGCAGTACTTC
J: TRBJ2-7
V: TRBV10-3
D: TRBD2
size: once
length: 14

CDR3: CASSLWRDSYNSPLHF
DNA: TGTGCCAGCAGTTTATGGCGCGACTCCTATAATTCACCCCTCCACTTT
J: TRBJ1-6
V: TRBV28
D: -
size: few
length: 16

CDR3: CASSLRLAGGRNEQFF
DNA: TGTGCCAGCAGTCTAAGACTAGCGGGAGGGAGGAATGAGCAGTTCTTC
J: TRBJ2-1
V: TRBV28
D: TRBD2
size: -
length: 16

CDR3: CASTSWGLAGSNEQFF
DNA: TGTGCCAGTACCTCCTGGGGACTAGCGGGATCGAATGAGCAGTTCTTC
J: TRBJ2-1
V: TRBV19
D: TRBD2
size: few
length: 16

CDR3: CASSSTSGWYNEQFF
DNA: TGTGCCAGCAGCTCGACTAGCGGGTGGTACAATGAGCAGTTCTTC
J: TRBJ2-1
V: TRBV7-3
D: TRBD2
size: -
length: 15

CDR3: CASSSRGNEQFF
DNA: TGTGCCAGCAGCTCAAGGGGAAATGAGCAGTTCTTC
J: TRBJ2-1
V: TRBV7-8
D: -
size: -
length: 12

CDR3: CASSVSGWVTDQPQHF
DNA: TGTGCCAGCAGTGTTTCGGGATGGGTAACTGATCAGCCCCAGCATTTT
J: TRBJ1-5
V: TRBV6-1
D: -
size: -
length: 16

CDR3: CASSPTGYRETQYF
DNA: TGTGCCAGCTCACCGACAGGGTACCGAGAGACCCAGTACTTC
J: TRBJ2-5
V: TRBV18
D: TRBD1
size: -
length: 14

CDR3: CASSMYSGISAYTDTQYF
DNA: TGTGCCAGCAGTATGTATTCGGGGATTAGCGCCTACACAGATACGCAGTATTTT
J: TRBJ2-3
V: TRBV27
D: -
size: -
length: 18

CDR3: CAWQGDKYGYTF
DNA: TGTGCCTGGCAGGGGGATAAATATGGCTACACCTTC
J: TRBJ1-2
V: TRBV30
D: TRBD1
size: -
length: 12

CDR3: CASSPLLGLLF
DNA: TGTGCCAGCAGCCCTCTTTTGGGGCTCCTCTTC
J: TRBJ2-1
V: TRBV11-2
D: -
size: -
length: 11

CDR3: CASSEMAEEGNNEQFF
DNA: TGTGCCAGCAGTGAGATGGCAGAGGAGGGGAACAATGAGCAGTTCTTC
J: TRBJ2-1
V: TRBV2
D: -
size: -
length: 16

CDR3: CSVARARQAEQYF
DNA: TGCAGCGTGGCAAGAGCAAGACAAGCCGAGCAGTACTTC
J: TRBJ2-7
V: TRBV29-1
D: -
size: -
length: 13

CDR3: CASATSGISYEQYF
DNA: TGTGCCAGTGCTACTAGCGGGATTTCCTACGAGCAGTACTTC
J: TRBJ2-7
V: TRBV19
D: TRBD2
size: -
length: 14

CDR3: CASSFPFGDNYGYTF
DNA: TGTGCCAGCAGTTTTCCCTTTGGAGATAACTATGGCTACACCTTC
J: TRBJ1-2
V: TRBV28
D: -
size: -
length: 15

CDR3: CASSPRFFAVDTQYF
DNA: TGTGCCAGCTCACCAAGGTTTTTTGCGGTAGATACGCAGTATTTT
J: TRBJ2-3
V: TRBV18
D: -
size: once
length: 15

CDR3: CSVEDTYGRASGEQYF
DNA: TGCAGCGTTGAAGACACCTACGGGAGGGCCTCGGGGGAGCAGTACTTC
J: TRBJ2-7
V: TRBV29-1
D: TRBD2
size: -
length: 16

CDR3: CATSREIAENQPQHF
DNA: TGTGCCACCAGCAGAGAGATAGCAGAGAATCAGCCCCAGCATTTT
J: TRBJ1-5
V: TRBV15
D: -
size: -
length: 15

CDR3: CASSQDQWWTGDSGGYTF
DNA: TGTGCCAGCAGCCAAGACCAGTGGTGGACAGGGGATTCGGGTGGCTACACCTTC
J: TRBJ1-2
V: TRBV3-1/TRBV3-2
D: TRBD1
size: -
length: 18

CDR3: CASSPGTGGYEQYF
DNA: TGTGCCAGCAGCCCCGGGACAGGGGGCTACGAGCAGTACTTC
J: TRBJ2-7
V: TRBV11-2
D: TRBD1
size: -
length: 14

CDR3: CASRKPGRGHGYTF
DNA: TGTGCCAGCAGAAAACCGGGGCGGGGGCATGGCTACACCTTC
J: TRBJ1-2
V: TRBV5-6
D: -
size: once
length: 14